This T cell receptor (beta chain) comes out of a study of blood T cell repertoires in COVID-19. Study at large: Some COVID-19 samples were acute and others convalescent; all came from the United States, Italy and Spain. In each case, the material was cDNA or gDNA derived from T cells, B-cell-depleted T cells, or PBMCs.

This CDR3 spans 14 amino acids. V shed 2 bases and J shed 3 bases, with 11 bases lying between them. Germline loops: CDR1 MDHEN, CDR2 SYDVKM. Per the original data handling: Estimation of nucleated cell counts relied on the amplification of reference gene primers. TCRdb's table, derived via immunoSEQ multiplex PCR, lists solely in-frame clones and lacks some. The V and J calls and clone size are taken from that table; D and trimming were inferred from the DNA. This sample has about 88,000 clones; around 90% occur once, and the top ten carry roughly 14%. This receptor was identified in a male donor with acute or convalescent COVID-19. The source material was peripheral blood. This sequence joins TRBV28 and TRBJ2-7; D uncertain. The CDR3 DNA reads as TGTGCCAGCAGTTTACCGGGTGGGTACTACGAGCAGTACTTC. It codes for CASSLPGGYYEQYF.